This T cell receptor (beta chain) was found in a study of response to subunit inactivated influenza vaccine. Points from the study as a whole: Seasonal influenza vaccination, on each occasion, was suggested by the authors to recruit few new T cells.

The CDR3 contains 18 residues. The V and J ends lost 2 bases and 1 base, in that order; junction bases with no gene match: 9. Germline CDR1 is LGHNT and CDR2 is FRNRAP. A few counts support this clonotype. Antigen specificity is unknown. MiXCR was run by TCRdb on the RT-PCR reads, yielding one entry per CDR3 protein. The sample holds around 470,000 distinct CDR3 sequences, approximately 7.3% seen once. V and J are TRBV12-5 and TRBJ2-1, with 9 bases that match TRBD1. Sequenced here: PBMCs from blood, sampled roughly 24 months after vaccination. The sequence came from a man aged 50 to 69 who received an inactivated influenza vaccine. This CDR3 reads CASGLSGQGKGSYNEQFF. The CDR3 DNA follows: TGTGCTAGTGGTTTGTCAGGACAGGGGAAAGGGTCCTACAATGAGCAGTTCTTC.